The 15 T cell receptor beta chains listed next were all sequenced from one sample in a study of T cells after yellow fever vaccination (dated by TCRdb to the late 2010s). The library was prepared using 5' RACE. The run used an Illumina NovaSeq 6000. The raw public data were reprocessed by TCRdb itself: fastp quality trimming at Q25, MiXCR clonotype calling, in-frame beta chains only. Every distinct CDR3 protein forms one entry, paired with its most common genes and DNA. The sample table shows over 300,000 distinct CDR3 sequences, and about 4% are seen once. The ten largest clones capture roughly 25% of the sample. Per the publication, the treatment or condition label means: live attenuated yellow fever vaccine strain. The sequences come from PBMCs, collected 5 days after the yellow fever booster vaccination. The receptors derive from a man between 18 and 35 years old who received the YFV17D yellow fever vaccine.

The sample holds a few counts of this clonotype. V gene TRBV7-3 combines with J gene TRBJ1-1; TRBD1 matches 7 bases. The CDR3 spans 16 residues. Per the germline V gene, CDR1 is SGHTA and CDR2 is FQGTGA. J gave up 0 bases and V 3 bases, and 7 bases lay outside the gene matches. CDR3 loop: CASSLRGHGMNTEAFF. The DNA of the CDR3 is TGTGCCAGCAGCTTGAGGGGGCACGGAATGAACACTGAAGCTTTCTTT.

V usage is TRBV5-1 and J usage is TRBJ2-1; TRBD2 matches at 10 bases. This CDR3 has 15 residues. CDR1 SGHRS and CDR2 YFSETQ come from the germline V gene. V gave up 6 bases and J gave up 3 bases; unmatched junction bases: 6. CDR3 bases: TGCGCCAGCAAGATAGCGGGGGGTCTCTACAATGAGCAGTTCTTC. It yields the protein CASKIAGGLYNEQFF.

There are a few counts of this clonotype. The chain links TRBV7-2 to TRBJ2-7; D perhaps matches TRBD1 (5 bases). CDR3 length equals 15 residues. The ends were cut back, 4 bases at V and 0 bases at J, with 13 bases in the middle. Germline V lookup: CDR1 SGHTA, CDR2 FQGNSA. CDR3 nucleotide sequence: TGTGCCAGCAGCTCGGAGACAGCGAACTCCTACGAGCAGTACTTC. It yields the protein CASSSETANSYEQYF.

V usage is TRBV5-1 and J usage is TRBJ2-1; 12 positions match TRBD2. J gave up 9 bases and V 1 base, and 5 bases lay outside the gene matches. Germline CDR1 SGHRS, CDR2 YFSETQ. The CDR3 totals 15 residues. The CDR3 DNA is TGCGCCAGCAGCTTGACTAGCGGGGGGTTCAGTGAGCAGTTCTTC. Its translation is CASSLTSGGFSEQFF.

In this sample, this clonotype turned up a few times. This sequence joins TRBV21-1 and TRBJ2-2; the table gives TRBD1 as D, unverified against the DNA. TRBV21-1 is termed a pseudogene. CDR3 length: 20 amino acids. CDR3 region: CASEDPKGQLLLRLSGELFF. The CDR3 DNA is TGTGCCAGCGAAGATCCTAAAGGACAGCTATTATTGCGATTGAGCGGGGAGCTGTTTTTT.

There are a few counts of this clonotype. The chain has TRBV5-4 and TRBJ2-2; D uncertain. There are 18 residues in the CDR3. In germline, CDR1 is SGHNT, CDR2 YYREEE (reference sequence). Trimming left V 4 bases short and J 1 base short, with 20 bases between. Written as DNA, the CDR3 is TGTGCCAGCAGCCCGAGTAAAGCATTACCCATGAACACCGGGGAGCTGTTTTTT. Its translation: CASSPSKALPMNTGELFF.

This clonotype appeared many times. V usage is TRBV19 and J usage is TRBJ1-5; D is unclear. There are 15 residues in the CDR3. Germline loops: CDR1 LNHDA, CDR2 SQIVND (reference sequence). V lost 1 base and J 7 bases, leaving 14 bases between the germline ends. CDR3 amino acids: CASSIGWRGKQPQHF. The DNA for the CDR3 is TGTGCCAGTAGTATAGGGTGGCGGGGTAAACAGCCCCAGCATTTT.

The table lists this clonotype with a few counts. The J gene is TRBJ2-1, the V gene TRBV6-5; TRBD1 is a possible D gene (5 bases). The germline V and J ends were trimmed by 2 bases and 10 bases, with 12 bases remaining between them. This CDR3 has 13 amino acids. Germline V gene data show CDR1 as MNHEY and CDR2 as SVGAGI. The chain's CDR3 is CASSYQDTGEQFF. In DNA, the CDR3 is TGTGCCAGCAGTTACCAGGACACGGGCGAGCAGTTCTTC.

V is TRBV28 and J is TRBJ2-5; 11 bases fit TRBD1. The CDR3 spans 17 residues. The V segment lost 7 bases and the J segment 5 bases; nucleotides outside the gene matches: 15. Germline lookup yields CDR1 MDHEN and CDR2 SYDVKM. The CDR3 DNA is TGTGCCAGCAATACTAATTCCGGGACAGGGGGTCGGGAGACCCAGTACTTC. Encoded protein: CASNTNSGTGGRETQYF.

The chain uses TRBV2 and TRBJ1-6; TRBD1 agrees at 8 bases. Trimming removed 4 bases from V and 7 bases from J; junction bases left unmatched: 9. This CDR3 comprises 16 residues. The germline gives CDR1 SNHLY, CDR2 FYNNEI. In DNA form, the CDR3 reads TGTGCCAGCAGTGGTCCTCAGGGGGCGGCGAATTCACCCCTCCACTTT. Translation gives CASSGPQGAANSPLHF.

This clonotype was recorded a few times. This chain connects TRBV6-2 or TRBV6-3 to TRBJ1-5; 8 bases agree with TRBD1. J was trimmed by 3 bases and V by 6 bases; bases with no gene match: 7. The CDR3 extends over 15 amino acids. Germline V lookup: CDR1 MNHEY, CDR2 SVGEGT. The CDR3 here is CASSLTGADNQPQHF. CDR3 sequence (DNA): TGTGCCAGCAGCCTGACAGGGGCGGACAATCAGCCCCAGCATTTT.

This clonotype was detected only a few times. The chain combines TRBV5-1 with TRBJ2-3; the match to TRBD2 covers 8 bases. The CDR3 length is 16 residues. Per germline, CDR1 SGHRS and CDR2 YFSETQ. The V gene end was trimmed by 2 bases and the J gene end by 0 bases; junction bases not matched to a gene: 5. CDR3 region: CASSFGLADSTDTQYF. The CDR3 nucleotides read TGCGCCAGCAGCTTTGGACTAGCAGATAGCACAGATACGCAGTATTTT.

Only a few counts were recorded for this clonotype. V is TRBV12-3 or TRBV12-4 and J is TRBJ2-2, with TRBD1 as a possible D gene (6 bases). This CDR3 spans 14 amino acids. The ends were cut back, 3 bases at V and 6 bases at J, with 11 bases in the middle. CDR3 DNA: TGTGCCAGCAGTTTGCAGGGGTGGGCCGGGGAGCTGTTTTTT. As protein: CASSLQGWAGELFF.

The rearrangement links TRBV3-1 to TRBJ2-2; D uncertain. The CDR3 is made up of 16 amino acids. Trimming shortened V by 1 base and J by 0 bases, and 9 bases separated the two germline ends. Germline V CDR1 and CDR2: LGHDT, YNNKEL (reference sequence). The CDR3 nucleotides read TGTGCCAGCAGCCAAGGGGGTGGGCCGAACACCGGGGAGCTGTTTTTT. It translates to CASSQGGGPNTGELFF.

This chain links TRBV7-2 with TRBJ2-4; either TRBD1 or TRBD2 may fit D (5 bases each). Germline V gene sequence: CDR1 SGHTA, CDR2 FQGNSA. The CDR3 is 15 residues long. Trimming left V 5 bases short and J 3 bases short, with 14 bases between. The CDR3 DNA reads as TGTGCCAGCAGCCCTTTTGGGGGTAGCAAAAACATTCAGTACTTC. Translated: CASSPFGGSKNIQYF. The complete variable domain, with remaining parts taken from reference TRBV7-2 and TRBJ2-4, reads GAGVSQSPSNKVTEKGKDVELRCDPISGHTALYWYRQSLGQGLEFLIYFQGNSAPDKSGLPSDRFSAERTGGSVSTLTIQRTQQEDSAVYLCASSPFGGSKNIQYFGAGTRLSVL.